The text below deals with one T cell receptor beta chain. Its antigen is unknown. This record belongs to a study of T cell responses to AZD1222 COVID-19 vaccine. Regarding the study as a whole: AZD1222 recipients seropositive at baseline numbered only six or seven.

With V trimmed by 5 bases and J by 6 bases, 7 bases remained unmatched. Germline assignment: CDR1 MNHEY and CDR2 SMNVEV (reference sequence). The CDR3 is 15 amino acids. Repertoires were generated with immunoSEQ multiplex PCR, while TCRdb's copy carries only in-frame clones and drops some. The repertoire holds under 200,000 clones, with roughly 92% as singletons. The sample was peripheral blood, taken on day 0 of AZD1222 vaccination. V gene TRBV27 combines with J gene TRBJ1-5; 10 bases align to TRBD1. This TCR derives from an adult in good health. CDR3 sequence reads: CASSGGQGVFQPQHF. In DNA form, the CDR3 reads TGTGCCAGCAGTGGAGGACAGGGGGTATTTCAGCCCCAGCATTTT.